A selection of T cell receptor beta chains follows, all from one sample in a study of cytomegalovirus exposure and HLA in healthy donors. Repertoires were generated with immunoSEQ multiplex PCR, while TCRdb's copy carries only in-frame clones and drops some. The sample lists some 140,000 clones; about 86% were seen once. The sequencing sample was made of PBMCs. The receptors shown here come from a man aged 18 to 29 in good health and CMV-seropositive. The CDR3 runs from the conserved cysteine through the conserved F or W. D genes are given only for firm matches. Clone size is given for some rows only: seen once, a few or many times, or a class if the clone is expanded.

NA,NA,TRBV6-5,TRBJ2-3,TGTGCCAGCAGCCCAAGCACAGATACGCAGTATTTT,CASSPSTDTQYF
once,NA,TRBV6-5,TRBJ2-7,TGTGCCAGCAGTTACGGGGAGGCCCGGCCTGGCGAGCAGTACTTC,CASSYGEARPGEQYF
NA,TRBD1,TRBV6-5,TRBJ1-5,TGTGCCAGCAGACAGGGACAGGGAGACAATCAGCCCCAGCATTTT,CASRQGQGDNQPQHF
NA,TRBD1,TRBV14,TRBJ2-7,TGTGCCAGCAGCTCCAGACAGGGAAGGCACGAGCAGTACTTC,CASSSRQGRHEQYF
NA,TRBD1,TRBV11-2,TRBJ2-3,TGTGCCAGCAGCTTAGATTTTGGACAGGGGTCAGATACGCAGTATTTT,CASSLDFGQGSDTQYF
NA,NA,TRBV12-5,TRBJ1-1,TGTGCTAGTGGTTTGGTAGCGGGGAGCTGGTATGGCGGAGCTTTCTTT,CASGLVAGSWYGGAFF
once,NA,TRBV5-1,TRBJ2-2,TGCGCCAGCAGCTTGGGACTAGTTAGCTCCGGGGAGCTGTTTTTT,CASSLGLVSSGELFF
NA,NA,TRBV5-1,TRBJ2-7,TGCGCCAGCAGTACGGGGGGCCTGACCTACGAGCAGTACTTC,CASSTGGLTYEQYF
NA,NA,TRBV4-1,TRBJ1-5,TGCGCCAGCAGCCAAGGTGCACGGGGAGTTGGTTCGTATAGCAATCAGCCCCAGCATTTT,CASSQGARGVGSYSNQPQHF
NA,TRBD2,TRBV7-3,TRBJ2-2,TGTGCCAGCAGCCCGTACGGACTAGCTGCGACCGGGGAGCTGTTTTTT,CASSPYGLAATGELFF
NA,TRBD1,TRBV7-2,TRBJ1-1,TGTGCCAGCAGCGCATGGGACAGGATTACTGAAGCTTTCTTT,CASSAWDRITEAFF
NA,TRBD2,TRBV6-4,TRBJ2-3,TGTGCCAGCAGTGAGAGCGGGACCACAGATACGCAGTATTTT,CASSESGTTDTQYF
NA,NA,TRBV19,TRBJ2-7,TGTGCCAGTAGCAGGAACCACGGGACAACAACCTACGAGCAGTACTTC,CASSRNHGTTTYEQYF
NA,TRBD2,TRBV30,TRBJ2-7,TGTGCCTGGAGTACCAGCGGGAGCCACGAGCAGTACTTC,CAWSTSGSHEQYF
NA,NA,TRBV5-6,TRBJ1-2,TGTGCCAGCAGCTTGGCAGGGGATGACTATGGCTACACCTTC,CASSLAGDDYGYTF
NA,NA,TRBV7-2,TRBJ1-2,TGTGCCAGCAGCCTTTGGACAGCGCCGAACTATGGCTACACCTTC,CASSLWTAPNYGYTF